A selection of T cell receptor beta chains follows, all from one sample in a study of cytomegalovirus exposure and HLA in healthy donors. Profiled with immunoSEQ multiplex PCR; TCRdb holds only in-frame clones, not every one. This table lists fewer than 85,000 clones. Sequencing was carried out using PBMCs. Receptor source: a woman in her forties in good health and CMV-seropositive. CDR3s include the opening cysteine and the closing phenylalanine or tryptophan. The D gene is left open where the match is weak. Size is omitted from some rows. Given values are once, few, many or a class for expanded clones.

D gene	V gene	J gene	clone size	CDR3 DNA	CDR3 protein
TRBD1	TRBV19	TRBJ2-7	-	TGTGCCAGTAGTATCAAGGGGGCGAGGGAGCAGTACTTC	CASSIKGAREQYF
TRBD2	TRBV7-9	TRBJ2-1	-	TGTGCCAGCAGCCCTTGGACTAGCGGGAGGTACAGTGAGCAGTTCTTC	CASSPWTSGRYSEQFF
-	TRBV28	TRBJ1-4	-	TGTGCCAGCAGTTTGGTACCCGGGGGGCATGAAAAACTGTTTTTT	CASSLVPGGHEKLFF
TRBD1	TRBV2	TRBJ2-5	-	TGTGCCAGCAGTCTAGGGACAGATTTGGAGACCCAGTACTTC	CASSLGTDLETQYF
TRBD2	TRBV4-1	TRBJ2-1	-	TGCGCCAGCCGAGGAGGACTAGCGGGGAACAATGAGCAGTTCTTC	CASRGGLAGNNEQFF
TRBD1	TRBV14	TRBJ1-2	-	TGTGCCAGCAGCCAAGCCGGGACAGGGGGGCACTATGGCTACACCTTC	CASSQAGTGGHYGYTF
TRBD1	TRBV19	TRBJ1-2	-	TGTGCCAGTAATGTGCTTCATAACCTGGGACAGTTCGAGACCTTC	CASNVLHNLGQFETF
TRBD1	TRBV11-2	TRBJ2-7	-	TGTGCCAGCAGCTGGGGACAGAGCTCCTACGAGCAGTACTTC	CASSWGQSSYEQYF
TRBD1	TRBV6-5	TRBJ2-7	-	TGTGCCAGCATGACAGACAGGGTCGCCTACGAGCAGTACTTC	CASMTDRVAYEQYF
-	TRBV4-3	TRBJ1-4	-	TGCGCCAGCAGCCAAGATCAGGACTTGCGGGGCCGGGGAAAACTGTTTTTT	CASSQDQDLRGRGKLFF
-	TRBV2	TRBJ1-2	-	TGTGCCAGCAGTGAAGACGGTATCGACTATGGCTACACCTTC	CASSEDGIDYGYTF
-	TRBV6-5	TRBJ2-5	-	TGTGCCAGCAGTTCCAGGGAGACCCAGTACTTC	CASSSRETQYF
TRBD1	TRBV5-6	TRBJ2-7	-	TGTGCCAGCAGCCACCCACAGGGGCTTCTCTACGAGCAGTACTTC	CASSHPQGLLYEQYF
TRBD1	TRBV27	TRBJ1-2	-	TGTGCCAGCAGCATACAGGGGGCACGGGGATATGGCTACACCTTC	CASSIQGARGYGYTF
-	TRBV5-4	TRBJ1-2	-	TGTGCCAGCAGCTCTGGCAGGGCCAACTATGGCTACACCTTC	CASSSGRANYGYTF
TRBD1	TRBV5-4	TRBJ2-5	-	TGTGCCAGCAGCTCAAACAGGGGGCGTGCCTGGGAGACCCAGTACTTC	CASSSNRGRAWETQYF
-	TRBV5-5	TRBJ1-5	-	TGTGCCAGCAGTTTCGACGGGATGGGTAATCAGCCCCAGCATTTT	CASSFDGMGNQPQHF
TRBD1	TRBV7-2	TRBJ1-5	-	TGTGCCAGCAGCCCGAGACAGGGTGGGAATCAGCCCCAGCATTTT	CASSPRQGGNQPQHF
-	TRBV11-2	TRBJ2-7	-	TGTGCCAGCAGCTTAGATCGTAGTGCAGCGATTACCTACGAGCAGTACTTC	CASSLDRSAAITYEQYF
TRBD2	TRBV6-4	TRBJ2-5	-	TGTGCCAGCAGTGACTCCACTAGCGGGGGTCAAGAGACCCAGTACTTC	CASSDSTSGGQETQYF
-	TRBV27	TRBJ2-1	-	TGTGCCAGCAGTTTGCAACGGGGAGGCTCCTACAATGAGCAGTTCTTC	CASSLQRGGSYNEQFF
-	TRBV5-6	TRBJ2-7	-	TGTGCCAGCAGCTGGGGTCGGGGGAGAAAGCAGTACTTC	CASSWGRGRKQYF
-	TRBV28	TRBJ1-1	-	TGTGCCAGCAGTCTGGTGTTGGGCACGGGAATAATCAGGCGGCAAGCTTTCTTT	CASSLVLGTGIIRRQAFF
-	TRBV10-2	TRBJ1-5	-	TGCGCCAGCAGTGAGCGTGAGGGATCGAGAACTGATCAGCCCCAGCATTTT	CASSEREGSRTDQPQHF
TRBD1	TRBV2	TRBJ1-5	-	TGTGCCAGCACTCAGGGACAGGGAGGTAATCAGCCCCAGCATTTT	CASTQGQGGNQPQHF
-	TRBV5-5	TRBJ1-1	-	TGTGCCAGCAGATTACCCGGAGGTGTTGAAGCTTTCTTT	CASRLPGGVEAFF
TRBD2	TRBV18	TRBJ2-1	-	TGTGCCAGCTCACCACTAACGATAGCGGGGTGGGATGAGCAGTTCTTC	CASSPLTIAGWDEQFF
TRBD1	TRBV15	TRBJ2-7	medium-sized	TGTGCCACCAGCTTGGACAGGGGGGACGAGCAGTACTTC	CATSLDRGDEQYF
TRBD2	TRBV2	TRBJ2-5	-	TGTGCCAGCGGAAGGACTAGCGAAGAGACCCAGTACTTC	CASGRTSEETQYF
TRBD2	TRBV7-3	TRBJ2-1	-	TGTGCCAGCAGTGTAAGCGGGAGGAGCGATGAGCAGTTCTTC	CASSVSGRSDEQFF
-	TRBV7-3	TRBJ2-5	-	TGTGCCAGCAGCTTAAGACTCGGGGAGACCCAGTACTTC	CASSLRLGETQYF
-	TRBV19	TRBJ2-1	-	TGTGCCAGTAGTATAGGAGGGCGGCTTTATGAGCAGTTCTTC	CASSIGGRLYEQFF
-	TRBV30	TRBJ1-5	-	TGTGCCTGGAGCCAGGCGGGAGATCAGCCCCAGCATTTT	CAWSQAGDQPQHF
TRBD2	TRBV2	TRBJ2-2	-	TGTGCCACCGACCCTAGGGGAGGGCCAACCGGGGAGCTGTTTTTT	CATDPRGGPTGELFF
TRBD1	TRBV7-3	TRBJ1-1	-	TGTGCCAGCAGCTGTCCGGGACAGCACTGTAACACTGAAGCTTTCTTT	CASSCPGQHCNTEAFF
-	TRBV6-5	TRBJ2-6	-	TGTGCCAGCAGTTCACAGGGCTCCGGGGCCAACGTCCTGACTTTC	CASSSQGSGANVLTF
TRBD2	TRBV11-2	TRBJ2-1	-	TGTGCCAGCAGCTTGAGACTAGCGGTGCCCTACAATGAGCAGTTCTTC	CASSLRLAVPYNEQFF
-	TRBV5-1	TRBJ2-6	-	TGCGCCAGCCGAAAGGAGGGCTTCTCTGGGGCCAACGTCCTGACTTTC	CASRKEGFSGANVLTF
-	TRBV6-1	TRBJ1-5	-	TGTGCCAGCATGACGGACAGCCCCCACCCCCAGCATTTT	CASMTDSPHPQHF
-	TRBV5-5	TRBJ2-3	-	TGTGCCAGCAGCGGAGGGACTCCGGGAGATACGCAGTATTTT	CASSGGTPGDTQYF
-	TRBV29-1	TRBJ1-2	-	TGCAGCGTTGAAGTCGGTGGCTACACCTTC	CSVEVGGYTF
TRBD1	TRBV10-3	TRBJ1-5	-	TGTGCCATCAGTGAGGGACAGGGAGACAATCAGCCCCAGCATTTT	CAISEGQGDNQPQHF
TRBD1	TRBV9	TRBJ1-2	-	TGTGCCAGCAGCGTAGTGTCGACAGGGGCCTACACCTTC	CASSVVSTGAYTF
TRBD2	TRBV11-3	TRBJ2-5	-	TGTGCCAGCAGCTTAGCGGGAGGGTTTCCAGAGACCCAGTACTTC	CASSLAGGFPETQYF
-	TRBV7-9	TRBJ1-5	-	TGTGCCAGCAGCTTAGATCTCCCGGGGGACCAGCCCCAGCATTTT	CASSLDLPGDQPQHF
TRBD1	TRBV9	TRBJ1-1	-	TGTGCCAGCAGCCCGGCGGGACAGGGGGGCACTGAAGCTTTCTTT	CASSPAGQGGTEAFF
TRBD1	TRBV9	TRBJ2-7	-	TGTGCCAGCAGCGTGAGACAGGGGGAAGAGCAGTACTTC	CASSVRQGEEQYF
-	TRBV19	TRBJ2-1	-	TGTGCCAGTAGTATACTCCAACCGAGCTCCTACAATGAGCAGTTCTTC	CASSILQPSSYNEQFF
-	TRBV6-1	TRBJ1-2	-	TGTGCCAGCAGTGAAGCGGCAGCGTTCTATGGCTACACCTTC	CASSEAAAFYGYTF
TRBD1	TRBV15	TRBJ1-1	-	TGTGCCACCAGAATGAGGGACAGTGAGCTTGAAGCTTTCTTT	CATRMRDSELEAFF
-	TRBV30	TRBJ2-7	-	TGTGCCTGGAGGGGGGGAGCGGCCTACGAGCAGTACTTC	CAWRGGAAYEQYF
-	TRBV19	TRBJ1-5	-	TGTGCCAGTTCAAACCGGCTAGGTGGGGGGAGCAATCAGCCCCAGCATTTT	CASSNRLGGGSNQPQHF
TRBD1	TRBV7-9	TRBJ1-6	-	TGTGCCAGCAGCCTGACAGGGGTAAATTCACCCCTCCACTTT	CASSLTGVNSPLHF
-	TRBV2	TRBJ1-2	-	TGTGCCAGCACCCTTCCCGGGGGTGGCTACACCTTC	CASTLPGGGYTF